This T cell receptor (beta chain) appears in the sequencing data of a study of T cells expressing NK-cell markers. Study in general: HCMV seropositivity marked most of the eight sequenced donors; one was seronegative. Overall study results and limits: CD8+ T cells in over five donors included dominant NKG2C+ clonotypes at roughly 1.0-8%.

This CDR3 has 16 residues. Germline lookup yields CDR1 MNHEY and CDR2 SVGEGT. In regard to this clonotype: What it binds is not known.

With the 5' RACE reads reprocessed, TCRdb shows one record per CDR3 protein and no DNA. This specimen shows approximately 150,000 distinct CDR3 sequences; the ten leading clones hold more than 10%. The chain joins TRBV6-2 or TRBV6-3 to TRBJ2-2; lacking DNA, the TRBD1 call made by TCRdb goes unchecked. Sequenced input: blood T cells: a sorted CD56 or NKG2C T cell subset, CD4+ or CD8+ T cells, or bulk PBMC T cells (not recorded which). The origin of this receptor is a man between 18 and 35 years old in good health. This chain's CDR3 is CASSYTVGTGTGELFF.